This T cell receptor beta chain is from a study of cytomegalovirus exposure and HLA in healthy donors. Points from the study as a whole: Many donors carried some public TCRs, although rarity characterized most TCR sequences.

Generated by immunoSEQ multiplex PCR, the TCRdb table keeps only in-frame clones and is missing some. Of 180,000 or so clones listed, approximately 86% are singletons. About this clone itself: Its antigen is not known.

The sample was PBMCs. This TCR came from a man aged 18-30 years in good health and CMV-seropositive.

CDR3 amino acids: CASRRSSNEQFF. The CDR3 coding sequence is TGTGCCAGCAGACGTTCTAGCAATGAGCAGTTCTTC. This rearrangement joins TRBV6-5 to TRBJ2-1; D unresolved. Germline V gene lookup returns CDR1 MNHEY and CDR2 SVGAGI. Deletions cut 6 bases from V and 6 bases from J, with 9 bases between. The CDR3 covers 12 residues.